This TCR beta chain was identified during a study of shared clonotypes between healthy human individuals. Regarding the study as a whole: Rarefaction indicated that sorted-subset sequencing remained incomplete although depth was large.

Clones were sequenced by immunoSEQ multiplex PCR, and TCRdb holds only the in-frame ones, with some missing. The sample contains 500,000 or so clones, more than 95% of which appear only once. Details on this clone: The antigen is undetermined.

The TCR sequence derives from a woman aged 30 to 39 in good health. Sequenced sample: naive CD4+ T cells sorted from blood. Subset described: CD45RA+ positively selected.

Here the CDR3 reads CASSFGTSNTEAFF. The CDR3 bases are TGCGCCAGCAGCTTCGGGACTTCGAACACTGAAGCTTTCTTT. The gene calls are TRBV5-1 and TRBJ1-1, with a weak D call TRBD1 (5 bases). Germline V gene lookup returns CDR1 SGHRS and CDR2 YFSETQ. This CDR3 has 14 amino acids. Trimming cost V 2 bases and J 1 base, with 9 bases left between them.